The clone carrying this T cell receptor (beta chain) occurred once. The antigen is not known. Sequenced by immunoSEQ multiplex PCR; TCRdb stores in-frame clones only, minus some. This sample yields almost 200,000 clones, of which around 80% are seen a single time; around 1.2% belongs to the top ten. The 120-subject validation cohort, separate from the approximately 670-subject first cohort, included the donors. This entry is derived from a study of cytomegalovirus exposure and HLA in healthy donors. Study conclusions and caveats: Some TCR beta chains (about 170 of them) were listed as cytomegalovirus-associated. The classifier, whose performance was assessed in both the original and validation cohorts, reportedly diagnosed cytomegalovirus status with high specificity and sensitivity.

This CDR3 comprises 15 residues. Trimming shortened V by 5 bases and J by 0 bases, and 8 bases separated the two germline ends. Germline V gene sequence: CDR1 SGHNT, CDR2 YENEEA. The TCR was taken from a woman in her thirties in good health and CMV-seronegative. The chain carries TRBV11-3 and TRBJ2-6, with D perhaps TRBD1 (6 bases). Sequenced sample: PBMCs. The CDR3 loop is CASSPGDSGANVLTF. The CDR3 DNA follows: TGTGCCAGCAGCCCAGGGGACTCTGGGGCCAACGTCCTGACTTTC.